This T cell receptor beta chain was identified during a study of OX40 agonist ivuxolimab in advanced cancers. Study-level findings and limits: Specificity for antigen went undetermined in the expanded peripheral T cells.

CDR1 SGHTS and CDR2 YDEGEE come from the germline V gene. V was cut by 0 bases and J by 2 bases, with 12 bases left in between. There are 15 residues in the CDR3. With respect to this clone: Its cognate antigen is unknown.

Generated by immunoSEQ multiplex PCR, the TCRdb table keeps only in-frame clones and is missing some. The data show around 88,000 clones, 92% seen once. The receptor was derived from an adult with an advanced solid tumor such as melanoma, head and neck, liver or kidney cancer. Sequencing was performed on CD4+ or CD8+ T cells sorted from blood, taken in a trial of the OX40 agonist ivuxolimab. The chain joins TRBV5-8 to TRBJ2-7, with D unclear. The CDR3 nucleotides read TGTGCCAGCAGCTTGGAAGCTAGAGCAACCTACGAGCAGTACTTC. It specifies CASSLEARATYEQYF.